The 15 T cell receptor beta chains listed next were all sequenced from one sample in a study of T cell repertoires in ileal Crohn's disease (dated by TCRdb to the late 2010s). The library was produced with the immunoSEQ multiplex PCR assay. The table was pulled from immuneACCESS by TCRdb, which kept in-frame rearrangements only. Such tables lose some clones; where checked, under half of the loss comes from unresolved V genes, and the rest has no known cause. Counted in this sample were about 16,000 clones; approximately 94% of them appeared once. The top ten constitute more than 3% of the sample. Sequenced material: ileal tissue. These receptors came from an adult with Crohn's disease.

This sequence joins TRBV5-6 and TRBJ1-2; 7 bases map to TRBD1. CDR3 size: 15 residues. Germline-derived CDR1 and CDR2 are SGHDT and YYEEEE. J was trimmed by 8 bases and V by 1 base; bases with no gene match: 11. This chain's CDR3 is CASSLIETGIGGYTF. The CDR3 nucleotides read TGTGCCAGCAGCTTGATTGAGACAGGGATTGGCGGCTACACCTTC.

This chain connects TRBV7-6 to TRBJ1-1, with D hard to call. Germline CDR1 and CDR2: SGHVS and FNYEAQ. This CDR3 spans 14 amino acids. V lost 4 bases and J 6 bases, leaving 15 bases between the germline ends. CDR3 loop: CASSSPGPGAEAFF. CDR3 DNA sequence: TGTGCCAGCAGCTCGCCTGGTCCCGGGGCTGAAGCTTTCTTT.

This sequence joins TRBV4-2 and TRBJ2-1; the match to TRBD2 covers 11 bases. Germline loops: CDR1 LGHNA, CDR2 YNFKEQ. V dropped 4 bases and J dropped 7; count of bases not matched to a gene: 12. The length of the CDR3 is 17 residues. The CDR3, as DNA: TGTGCCAGCAGCCCCCTCCCGACTAGCGGGGATTGGAATGAGCAGTTCTTC. Protein sequence: CASSPLPTSGDWNEQFF.

This chain links TRBV5-1 with TRBJ2-1; 7 positions agree with TRBD2. V dropped 6 bases and J dropped 3; count of bases not matched to a gene: 12. Germline CDR1 reads SGHRS; CDR2 reads YFSETQ. The CDR3 is 16 residues long. CDR3 bases: TGCGCCAGCACCCTGGGGGAGGGACGGTACTACAATGAGCAGTTCTTC. Translation gives CASTLGEGRYYNEQFF.

The J gene is TRBJ2-3, the V gene TRBV6-5; 8 nucleotides agree with TRBD1. Trimming removed 2 bases from V and 5 bases from J; junction bases left unmatched: 3. This CDR3 spans 14 amino acids. Germline V lookup: CDR1 MNHEY, CDR2 SVGAGI. DNA for the CDR3: TGTGCCAGCAGTTACGGAACAGGGGGAGATACGCAGTATTTT. Translation: CASSYGTGGDTQYF.

The chain couples TRBV7-9 to TRBJ1-2; D is perhaps TRBD1 (5 bases). The V and J ends lost 1 base and 8 bases respectively, with 11 bases between them. CDR3 length equals 13 residues. Germline CDR1 is SEHNR and CDR2 is FQNEAQ (reference sequence). The DNA for the CDR3 is TGTGCCAGCAGCTTAGAGGGACTCCCGGGCTACACCTTC. This gives the protein CASSLEGLPGYTF.

The chain joins TRBV19 to TRBJ1-2, with 7 bases fitting TRBD1. The CDR3 length is 13 residues. With V trimmed by 9 bases and J by 6 bases, 10 bases remained unmatched. In germline, CDR1 is LNHDA, CDR2 SQIVND (reference sequence). CDR3 sequence (DNA): TGTGCCAGCCTTAACAGGGGTCGAGATGGCTACACCTTC. This encodes CASLNRGRDGYTF. Combining the CDR3 with reference TRBV19 and TRBJ1-2 gives the whole variable domain DGGITQSPKYLFRKEGQNVTLSCEQNLNHDAMYWYRQDPGQGLRLIYYSQIVNDFQKGDIAEGYSVSREKKESFPLTVTSAQKNPTAFYLCASLNRGRDGYTFGSGTRLTVV.

The V and J genes are TRBV5-6 and TRBJ2-5; D possibly corresponds to TRBD1 (6 bases). The ends were cut back, 4 bases at V and 5 bases at J, with 15 bases in the middle. CDR1 and CDR2 (germline): SGHDT, YYEEEE. The CDR3 length is 14 residues. The CDR3 DNA sequence: TGTGCCAGCAGCGGCTGGACAGACGCGGAGACCCAGTACTTC. Amino acid sequence: CASSGWTDAETQYF.

This chain links TRBV5-8 with TRBJ1-5; TRBD1 aligns across 8 bases. The germline V gene has CDR1 SGHTS and CDR2 YDEGEE. The CDR3 is 17 residues long. With 4 bases clipped from V and 0 bases from J, the junction kept 9 bases outside the gene matches. The DNA of the CDR3 is TGTGCCAGCAGCAAAGGACAGGGAGGATTTAGCAATCAGCCCCAGCATTTT. It yields the protein CASSKGQGGFSNQPQHF.

The rearrangement links TRBV7-9 to TRBJ1-4; 10 bases match TRBD1. V was pared by 1 base and J by 14 bases, with 10 bases of the junction left unmatched. This CDR3 is 15 amino acids long. Germline V gene sequence: CDR1 SEHNR, CDR2 FQNEAQ (reference sequence). The CDR3 bases are TGTGCCAGCAGCTTAGGAGACAGGGGGCGTGAAGTGCTGTTTTTT. The encoded protein is CASSLGDRGREVLFF.

The CDR3 spells CASSQDRGLTYSNQPQHF. The CDR3, as DNA: TGCGCCAGCAGCCAAGATAGGGGGTTGACATATAGCAATCAGCCCCAGCATTTT. The chain uses TRBV4-1 and TRBJ1-5; tentative D call: TRBD1 (6 bases). Germline V gene data show CDR1 as MGHRA and CDR2 as YSYEKL. V was clipped by 0 bases and J by 0 bases, with 15 bases between them. The CDR3 is 18 residues long.

The V and J genes are TRBV6-6 and TRBJ2-3; D is unclear. V was cut by 2 bases and J by 4 bases, with 4 bases left in between. Germline assignment: CDR1 MNHNY and CDR2 SVGAGI (reference sequence). The CDR3 is made up of 12 amino acids. The DNA for the CDR3 is TGTGCCAGCAGTTACCCGGCAGATACGCAGTATTTT. This encodes CASSYPADTQYF.

This clone was recorded a few times. The chain combines TRBV2 with TRBJ2-3, with TRBD2 matching 8 bases. CDR1 and CDR2 (germline): SNHLY, FYNNEI. The junction had 4 bases not matched to a gene; V was cut back by 4 bases and J by 1 base. This CDR3 comprises 15 residues. The CDR3 bases are TGTGCCAGCAGTGTCCCAGCGGGGGGCACAGATACGCAGTATTTT. Encoded protein: CASSVPAGGTDTQYF.

V gene TRBV4-3 combines with J gene TRBJ2-7; perhaps TRBD1 as D (5 bases). Germline CDR1 LGHNA, CDR2 YSLEER. This CDR3 contains 15 residues. V was trimmed by 5 bases and J by 1 base, leaving 15 bases between them. The CDR3 spells CASSAWAGKSYEQYF. As DNA, the CDR3 is TGCGCCAGCAGCGCGTGGGCAGGGAAGTCCTACGAGCAGTACTTC.

The chain couples TRBV9 to TRBJ2-5; the match to TRBD1 covers 7 bases. Trimming at V came to 4 bases and at J to 5 bases, leaving 11 bases not matched to a gene. The germline V gene has CDR1 SGDLS and CDR2 YYNGEE. The CDR3 has 15 amino acids. CDR3 residues: CASSPGTAQGETQYF. CDR3 coding DNA: TGTGCCAGCAGCCCCGGGACAGCCCAGGGGGAGACCCAGTACTTC.